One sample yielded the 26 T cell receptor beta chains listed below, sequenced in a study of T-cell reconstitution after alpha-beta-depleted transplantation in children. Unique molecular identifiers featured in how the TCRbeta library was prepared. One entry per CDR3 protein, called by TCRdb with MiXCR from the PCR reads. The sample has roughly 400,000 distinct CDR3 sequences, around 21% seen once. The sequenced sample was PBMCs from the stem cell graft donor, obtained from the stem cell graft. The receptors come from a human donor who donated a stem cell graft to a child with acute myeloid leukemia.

This chain's CDR3 is CSAQGSGRYLYNEQFF. DNA of the CDR3: TGCAGTGCTCAGGGTAGCGGGAGGTATCTCTACAATGAGCAGTTCTTC. V and J are TRBV20-1 and TRBJ2-1, with TRBD2 identical over 10 bases. Germline trimming cut 5 bases from V and 3 bases from J; bases unmatched to any gene: 10. Per the germline V gene, CDR1 is DFQATT and CDR2 is SNEGSKA (reference sequence). The CDR3 spans 16 residues.

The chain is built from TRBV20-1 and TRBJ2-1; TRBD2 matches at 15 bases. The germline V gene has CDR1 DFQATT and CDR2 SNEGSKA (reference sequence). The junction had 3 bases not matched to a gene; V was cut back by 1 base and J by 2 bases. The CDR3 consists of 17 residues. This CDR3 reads CSARGTSGRVAYNEQFF. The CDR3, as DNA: TGCAGTGCTAGAGGGACTAGCGGGAGGGTGGCCTACAATGAGCAGTTCTTC.

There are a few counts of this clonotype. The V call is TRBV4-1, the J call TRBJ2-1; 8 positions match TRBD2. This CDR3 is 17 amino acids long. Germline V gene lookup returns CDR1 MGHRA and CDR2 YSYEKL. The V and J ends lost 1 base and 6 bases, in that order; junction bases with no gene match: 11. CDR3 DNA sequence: TGCGCCAGCAGCCAAGGCCTCGGGACTAGTCGTTCCAATGAGCAGTTCTTC. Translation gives CASSQGLGTSRSNEQFF.

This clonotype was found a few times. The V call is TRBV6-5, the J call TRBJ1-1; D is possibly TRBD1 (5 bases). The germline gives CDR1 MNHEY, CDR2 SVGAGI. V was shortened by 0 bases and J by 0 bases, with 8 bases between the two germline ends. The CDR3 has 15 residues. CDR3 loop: CASSYSGRVNTEAFF. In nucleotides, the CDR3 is TGTGCCAGCAGTTACTCGGGCAGGGTGAACACTGAAGCTTTCTTT.

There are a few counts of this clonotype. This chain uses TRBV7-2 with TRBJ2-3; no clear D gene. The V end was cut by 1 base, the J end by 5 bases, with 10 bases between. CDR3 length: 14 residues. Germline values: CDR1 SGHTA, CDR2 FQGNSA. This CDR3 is CASSLGWVQDTQYF. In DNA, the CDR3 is TGTGCCAGCAGCTTAGGCTGGGTACAAGATACGCAGTATTTT.

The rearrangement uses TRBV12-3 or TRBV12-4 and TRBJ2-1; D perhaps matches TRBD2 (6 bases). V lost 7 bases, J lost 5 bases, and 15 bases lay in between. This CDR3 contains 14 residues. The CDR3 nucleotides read TGTGCCAGCAAGTATGAGCGGGTTAACAATGAGCAGTTCTTC. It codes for CASKYERVNNEQFF.

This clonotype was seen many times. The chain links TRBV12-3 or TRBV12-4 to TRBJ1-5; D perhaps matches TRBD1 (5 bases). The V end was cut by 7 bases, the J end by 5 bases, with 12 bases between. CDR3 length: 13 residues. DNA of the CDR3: TGTGCCAGCACCTTAGGGGTTTATCAGCCCCAGCATTTT. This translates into CASTLGVYQPQHF.

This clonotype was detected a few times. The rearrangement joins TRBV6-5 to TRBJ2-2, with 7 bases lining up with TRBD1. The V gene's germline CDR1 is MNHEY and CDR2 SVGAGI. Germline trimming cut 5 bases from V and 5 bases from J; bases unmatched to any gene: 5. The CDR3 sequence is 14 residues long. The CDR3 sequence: CASSPGQPTGELFF. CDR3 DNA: TGTGCCAGCAGTCCGGGACAGCCGACCGGGGAGCTGTTTTTT.

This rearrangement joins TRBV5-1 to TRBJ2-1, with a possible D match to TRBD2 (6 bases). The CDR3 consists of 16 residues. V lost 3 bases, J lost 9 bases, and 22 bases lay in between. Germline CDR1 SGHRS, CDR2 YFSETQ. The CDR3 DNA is TGCGCCAGCAGCTGGGGACTGCGGGACGGGGTTGGTGAGCAGTTCTTC. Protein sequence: CASSWGLRDGVGEQFF.

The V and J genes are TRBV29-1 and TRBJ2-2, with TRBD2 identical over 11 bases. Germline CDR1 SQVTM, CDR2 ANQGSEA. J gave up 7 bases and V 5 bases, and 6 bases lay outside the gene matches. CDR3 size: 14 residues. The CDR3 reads CSVLWLAGGGELFF. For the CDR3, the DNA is TGCAGCGTTCTTTGGCTAGCGGGAGGCGGGGAGCTGTTTTTT.

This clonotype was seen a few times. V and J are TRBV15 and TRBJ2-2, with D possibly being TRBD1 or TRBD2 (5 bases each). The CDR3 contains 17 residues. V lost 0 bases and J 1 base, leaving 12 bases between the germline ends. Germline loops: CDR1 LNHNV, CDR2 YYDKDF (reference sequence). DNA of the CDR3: TGTGCCACCAGCAGAGACCCGGGACCGCAGAACACCGGGGAGCTGTTTTTT. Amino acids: CATSRDPGPQNTGELFF. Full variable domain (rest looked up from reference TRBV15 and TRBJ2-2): DAMVIQNPRYQVTQFGKPVTLSCSQTLNHNVMYWYQQKSSQAPKLLFHYYDKDFNNEADTPDNFQSRRPNTSFCFLDIRSPGLGDTAMYLCATSRDPGPQNTGELFFGEGSRLTVL.

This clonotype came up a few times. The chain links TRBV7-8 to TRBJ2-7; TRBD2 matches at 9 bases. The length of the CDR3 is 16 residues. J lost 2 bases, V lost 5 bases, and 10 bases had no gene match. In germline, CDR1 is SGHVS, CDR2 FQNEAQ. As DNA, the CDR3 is TGTGCCAGCAGCCAACCCAGGGCGGGGGGGACCTACGAGCAGTACTTC. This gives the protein CASSQPRAGGTYEQYF. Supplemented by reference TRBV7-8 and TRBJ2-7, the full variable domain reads GAGVSQSPRYKVAKRGQDVALRCDPISGHVSLFWYQQALGQGPEFLTYFQNEAQLDKSGLPSDRFFAERPEGSVSTLKIQRTQQEDSAVYLCASSQPRAGGTYEQYFGPGTRLTVT.

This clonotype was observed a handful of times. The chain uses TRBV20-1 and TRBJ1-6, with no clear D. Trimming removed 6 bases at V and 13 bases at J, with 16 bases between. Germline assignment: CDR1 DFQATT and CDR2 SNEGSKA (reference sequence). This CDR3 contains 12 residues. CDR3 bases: TGCAGTGCCTGCCATTCGATTGGTCCCCTCCACTTT. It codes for CSACHSIGPLHF.

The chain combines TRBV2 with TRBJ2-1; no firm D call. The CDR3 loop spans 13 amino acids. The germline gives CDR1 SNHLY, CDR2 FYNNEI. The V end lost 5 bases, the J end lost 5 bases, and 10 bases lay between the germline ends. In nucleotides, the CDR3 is TGTGCCAGCAGTCAGATGGCCGACAATGAGCAGTTCTTC. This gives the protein CASSQMADNEQFF.

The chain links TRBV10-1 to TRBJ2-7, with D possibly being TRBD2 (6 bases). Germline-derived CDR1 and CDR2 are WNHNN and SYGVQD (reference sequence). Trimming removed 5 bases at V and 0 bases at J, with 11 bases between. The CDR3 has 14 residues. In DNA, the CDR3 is TGCGCCAGCAGTCCAGCGGGCCTCTCCTACGAGCAGTACTTC. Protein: CASSPAGLSYEQYF.

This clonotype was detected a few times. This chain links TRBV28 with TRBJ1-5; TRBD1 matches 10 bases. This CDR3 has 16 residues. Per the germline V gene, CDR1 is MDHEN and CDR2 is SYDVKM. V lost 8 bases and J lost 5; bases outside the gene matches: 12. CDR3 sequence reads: CASASPGTGAHQPQHF. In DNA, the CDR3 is TGTGCCAGCGCTTCCCCAGGGACAGGGGCGCATCAGCCCCAGCATTTT.

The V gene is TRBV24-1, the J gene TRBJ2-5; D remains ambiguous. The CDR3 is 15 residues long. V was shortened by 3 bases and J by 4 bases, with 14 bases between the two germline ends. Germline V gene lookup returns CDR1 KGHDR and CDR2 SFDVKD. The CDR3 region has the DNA TGTGCCACCAGTGATCCACATCAGGTTGGAGAGACCCAGTACTTC. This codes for CATSDPHQVGETQYF.

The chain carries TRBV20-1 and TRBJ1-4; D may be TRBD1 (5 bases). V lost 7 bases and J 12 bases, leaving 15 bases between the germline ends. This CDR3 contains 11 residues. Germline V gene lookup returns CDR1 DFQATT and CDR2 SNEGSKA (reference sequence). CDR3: CSGGSSRELFF. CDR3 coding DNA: TGCAGTGGGGGAAGCTCCAGGGAACTGTTTTTT.

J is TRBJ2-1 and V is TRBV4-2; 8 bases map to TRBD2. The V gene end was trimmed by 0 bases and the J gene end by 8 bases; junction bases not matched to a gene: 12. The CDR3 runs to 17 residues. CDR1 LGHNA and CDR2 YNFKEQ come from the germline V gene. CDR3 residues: CASSQDLVTSAFYEQFF. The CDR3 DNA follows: TGTGCCAGCAGCCAAGATCTTGTGACTAGCGCATTTTATGAGCAGTTCTTC.

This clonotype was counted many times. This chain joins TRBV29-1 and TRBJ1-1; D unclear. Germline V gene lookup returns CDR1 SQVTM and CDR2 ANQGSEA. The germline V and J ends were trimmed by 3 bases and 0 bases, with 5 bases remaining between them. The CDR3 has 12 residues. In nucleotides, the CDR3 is TGCAGCGTTGAGGGCTTGAACACTGAAGCTTTCTTT. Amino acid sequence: CSVEGLNTEAFF. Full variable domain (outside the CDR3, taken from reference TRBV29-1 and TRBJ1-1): SAVISQKPSRDICQRGTSLTIQCQVDSQVTMMFWYRQQPGQSLTLIATANQGSEATYESGFVIDKFPISRPNLTFSTLTVSNMSPEDSSIYLCSVEGLNTEAFFGQGTRLTVV.

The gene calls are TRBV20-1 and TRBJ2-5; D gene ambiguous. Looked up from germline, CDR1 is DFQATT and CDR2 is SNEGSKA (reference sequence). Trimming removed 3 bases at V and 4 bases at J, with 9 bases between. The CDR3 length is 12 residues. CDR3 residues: CSARGLGETQYF. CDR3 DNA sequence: TGCAGTGCTAGGGGCCTGGGAGAGACCCAGTACTTC.

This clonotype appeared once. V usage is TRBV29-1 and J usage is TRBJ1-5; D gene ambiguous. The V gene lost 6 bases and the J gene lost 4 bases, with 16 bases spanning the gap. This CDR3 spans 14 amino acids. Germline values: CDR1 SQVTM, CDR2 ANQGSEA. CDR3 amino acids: CSVQTDDGNQPQHF. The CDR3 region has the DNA TGCAGCGTACAAACGGATGACGGGAATCAGCCCCAGCATTTT.

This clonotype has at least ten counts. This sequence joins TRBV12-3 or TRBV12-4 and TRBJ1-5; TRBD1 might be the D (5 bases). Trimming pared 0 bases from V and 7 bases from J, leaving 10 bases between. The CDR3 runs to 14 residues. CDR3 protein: CASSLAGAGQPQHF. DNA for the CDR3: TGTGCCAGCAGTTTAGCAGGGGCTGGGCAGCCCCAGCATTTT.

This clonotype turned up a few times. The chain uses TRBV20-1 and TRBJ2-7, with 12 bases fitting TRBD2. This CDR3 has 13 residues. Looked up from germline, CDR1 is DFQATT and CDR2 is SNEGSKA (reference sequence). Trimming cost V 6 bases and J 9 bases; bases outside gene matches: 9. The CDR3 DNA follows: TGCAGTGCCCCGACTAGCGGGAGAGAAGCGCAGTACTTC. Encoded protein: CSAPTSGREAQYF.

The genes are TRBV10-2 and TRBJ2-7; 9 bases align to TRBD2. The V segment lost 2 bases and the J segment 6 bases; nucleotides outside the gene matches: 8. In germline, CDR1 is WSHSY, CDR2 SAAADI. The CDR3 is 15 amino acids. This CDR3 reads CASSENRAGGREQYF. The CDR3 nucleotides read TGCGCCAGCAGTGAGAACAGAGCGGGAGGACGCGAGCAGTACTTC.

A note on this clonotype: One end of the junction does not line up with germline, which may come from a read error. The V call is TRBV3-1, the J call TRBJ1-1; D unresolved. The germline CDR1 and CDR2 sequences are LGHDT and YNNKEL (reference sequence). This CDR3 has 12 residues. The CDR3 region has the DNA TGTGCCAGCAGCAAAGATGGGGCTGAAGCTTTCTTT. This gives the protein CASSKDGAEAFF.